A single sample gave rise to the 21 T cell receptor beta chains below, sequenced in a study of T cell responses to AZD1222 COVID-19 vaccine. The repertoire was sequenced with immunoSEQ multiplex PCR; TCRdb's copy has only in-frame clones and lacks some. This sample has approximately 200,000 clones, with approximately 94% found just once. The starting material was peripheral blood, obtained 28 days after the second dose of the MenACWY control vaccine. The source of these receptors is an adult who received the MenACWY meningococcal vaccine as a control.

CDR3 protein: CASSYGGSYTF. The CDR3 coding sequence is TGTGCCAGCAGTTACGGTGGTAGCTACACCTTC. The chain recombines TRBV6-5 with TRBJ1-2, with D unresolved. Germline-derived CDR1 and CDR2 are MNHEY and SVGAGI. The CDR3 totals 11 residues. Trimming left V 2 bases short and J 9 bases short, with 7 bases between.

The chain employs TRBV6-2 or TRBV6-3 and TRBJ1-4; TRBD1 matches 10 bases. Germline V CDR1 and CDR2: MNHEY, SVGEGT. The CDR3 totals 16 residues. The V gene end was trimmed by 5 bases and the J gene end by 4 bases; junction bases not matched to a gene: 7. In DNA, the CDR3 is TGTGCCAGCAGTCCGGACAGGGGGAGTTTTAATGAAAAACTGTTTTTT. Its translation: CASSPDRGSFNEKLFF.

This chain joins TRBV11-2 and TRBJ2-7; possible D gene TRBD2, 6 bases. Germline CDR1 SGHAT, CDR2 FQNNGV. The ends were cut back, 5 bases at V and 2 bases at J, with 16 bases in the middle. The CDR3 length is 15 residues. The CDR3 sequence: CASSARGGDPYEQYF. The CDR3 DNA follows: TGTGCCAGCAGCGCAAGAGGCGGGGATCCCTACGAGCAGTACTTC.

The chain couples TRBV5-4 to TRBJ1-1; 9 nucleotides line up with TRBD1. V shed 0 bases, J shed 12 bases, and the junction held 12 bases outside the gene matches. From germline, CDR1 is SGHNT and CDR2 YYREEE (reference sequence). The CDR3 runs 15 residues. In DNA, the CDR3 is TGTGCCAGCAGCTTGGGGGGACAGGGAGGGGTACGAACTTTCTTT. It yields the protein CASSLGGQGGVRTFF.

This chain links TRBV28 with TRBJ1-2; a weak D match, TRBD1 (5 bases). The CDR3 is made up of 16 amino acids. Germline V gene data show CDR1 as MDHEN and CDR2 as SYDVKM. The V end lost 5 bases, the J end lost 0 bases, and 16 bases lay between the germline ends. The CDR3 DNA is TGTGCCAGCAGTATTTTCGGGACGGCGACTAACTATGGCTACACCTTC. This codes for CASSIFGTATNYGYTF.

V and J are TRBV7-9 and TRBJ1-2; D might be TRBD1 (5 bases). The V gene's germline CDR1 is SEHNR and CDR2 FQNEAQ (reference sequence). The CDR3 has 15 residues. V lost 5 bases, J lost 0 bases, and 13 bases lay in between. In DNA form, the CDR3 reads TGTGCCAGCAGCCCAATGACAGCCCCTAACTATGGCTACACCTTC. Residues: CASSPMTAPNYGYTF.

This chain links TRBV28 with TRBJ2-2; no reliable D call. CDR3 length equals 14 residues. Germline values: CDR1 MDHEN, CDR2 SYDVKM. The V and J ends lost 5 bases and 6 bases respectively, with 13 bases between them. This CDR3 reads CASSPPRSPGELFF. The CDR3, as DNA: TGTGCCAGCAGTCCGCCCAGGTCTCCCGGGGAGCTGTTTTTT.

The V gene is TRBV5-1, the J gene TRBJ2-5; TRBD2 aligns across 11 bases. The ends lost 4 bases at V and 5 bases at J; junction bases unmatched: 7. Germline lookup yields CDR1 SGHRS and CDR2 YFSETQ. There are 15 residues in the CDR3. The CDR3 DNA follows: TGCGCCAGCAGCGCCATAGCGGGGGGGCCTGAGACCCAGTACTTC. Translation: CASSAIAGGPETQYF.

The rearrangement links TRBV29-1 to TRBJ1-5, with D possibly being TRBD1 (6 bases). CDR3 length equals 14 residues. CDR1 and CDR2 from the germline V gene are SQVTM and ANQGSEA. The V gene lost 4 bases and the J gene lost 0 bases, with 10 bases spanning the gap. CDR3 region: CSVGTGYSNQPQHF. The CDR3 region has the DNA TGCAGCGTTGGAACAGGGTATAGCAATCAGCCCCAGCATTTT.

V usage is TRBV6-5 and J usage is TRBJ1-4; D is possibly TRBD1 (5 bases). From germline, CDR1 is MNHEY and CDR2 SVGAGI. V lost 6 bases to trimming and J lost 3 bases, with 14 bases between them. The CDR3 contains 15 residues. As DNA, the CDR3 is TGTGCCAGCAGCTCCCGGGACGCTGCTAATGAAAAACTGTTTTTT. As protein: CASSSRDAANEKLFF.

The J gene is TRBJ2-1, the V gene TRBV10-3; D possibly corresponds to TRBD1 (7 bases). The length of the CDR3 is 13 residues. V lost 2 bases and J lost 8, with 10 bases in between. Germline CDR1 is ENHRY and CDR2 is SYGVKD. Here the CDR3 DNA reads TGTGCCATCAGTGAGGCCAGGGGGGATGAGCAGTTCTTC. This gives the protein CAISEARGDEQFF.

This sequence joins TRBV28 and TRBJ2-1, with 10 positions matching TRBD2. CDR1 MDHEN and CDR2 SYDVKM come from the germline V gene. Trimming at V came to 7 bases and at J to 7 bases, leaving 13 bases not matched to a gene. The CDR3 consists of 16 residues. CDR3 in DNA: TGTGCCAGCAACCGCGGTGGGCTAGCGGGAGCGAATGAGCAGTTCTTC. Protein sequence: CASNRGGLAGANEQFF.

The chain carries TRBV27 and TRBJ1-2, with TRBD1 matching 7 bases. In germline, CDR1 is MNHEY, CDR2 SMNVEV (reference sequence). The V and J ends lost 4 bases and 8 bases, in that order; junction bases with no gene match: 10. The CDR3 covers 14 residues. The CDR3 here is CASSSPGGAKGYTF. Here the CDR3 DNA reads TGTGCCAGCAGTTCCCCAGGGGGGGCGAAGGGCTACACCTTC.

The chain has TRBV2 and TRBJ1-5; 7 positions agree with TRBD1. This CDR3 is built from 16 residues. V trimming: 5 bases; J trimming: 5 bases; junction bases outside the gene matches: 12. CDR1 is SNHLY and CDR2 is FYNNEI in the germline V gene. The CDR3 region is CASSQHGTTGDQPQHF. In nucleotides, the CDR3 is TGTGCCAGCAGTCAGCACGGTACTACAGGGGATCAGCCCCAGCATTTT. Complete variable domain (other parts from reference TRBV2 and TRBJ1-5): EPEVTQTPSHQVTQMGQEVILRCVPISNHLYFYWYRQILGQKVEFLVSFYNNEISEKSEIFDDQFSVERPDGSNFTLKIRSTKLEDSAMYFCASSQHGTTGDQPQHFGDGTRLSIL.

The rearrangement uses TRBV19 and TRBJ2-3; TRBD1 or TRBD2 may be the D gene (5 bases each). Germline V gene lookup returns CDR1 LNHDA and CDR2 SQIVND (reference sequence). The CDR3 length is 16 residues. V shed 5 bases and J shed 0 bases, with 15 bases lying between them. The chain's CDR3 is CASSPLGAGSTDTQYF. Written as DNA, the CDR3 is TGTGCCAGTAGTCCATTAGGGGCGGGTAGCACAGATACGCAGTATTTT. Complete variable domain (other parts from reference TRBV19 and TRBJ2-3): DGGITQSPKYLFRKEGQNVTLSCEQNLNHDAMYWYRQDPGQGLRLIYYSQIVNDFQKGDIAEGYSVSREKKESFPLTVTSAQKNPTAFYLCASSPLGAGSTDTQYFGPGTRLTVL.

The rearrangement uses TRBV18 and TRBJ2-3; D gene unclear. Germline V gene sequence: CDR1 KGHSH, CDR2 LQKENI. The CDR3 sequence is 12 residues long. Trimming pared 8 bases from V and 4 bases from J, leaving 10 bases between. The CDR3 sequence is CASRYSPDTQYF. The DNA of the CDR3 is TGTGCCAGCCGATATTCCCCAGATACGCAGTATTTT.

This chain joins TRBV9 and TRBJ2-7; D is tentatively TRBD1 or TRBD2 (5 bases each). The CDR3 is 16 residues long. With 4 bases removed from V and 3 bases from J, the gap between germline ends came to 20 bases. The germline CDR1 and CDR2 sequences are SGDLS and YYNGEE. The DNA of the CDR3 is TGTGCCAGCAGCCCAAATCGGGGCGCAGGAGTCTACGAGCAGTACTTC. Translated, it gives CASSPNRGAGVYEQYF.

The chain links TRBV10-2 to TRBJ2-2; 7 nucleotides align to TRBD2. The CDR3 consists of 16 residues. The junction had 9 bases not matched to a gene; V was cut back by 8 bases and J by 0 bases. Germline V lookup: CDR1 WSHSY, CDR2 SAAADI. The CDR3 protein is CASLRWEGANTGELFF. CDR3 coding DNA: TGCGCCAGCCTGCGGTGGGAGGGAGCGAACACCGGGGAGCTGTTTTTT.

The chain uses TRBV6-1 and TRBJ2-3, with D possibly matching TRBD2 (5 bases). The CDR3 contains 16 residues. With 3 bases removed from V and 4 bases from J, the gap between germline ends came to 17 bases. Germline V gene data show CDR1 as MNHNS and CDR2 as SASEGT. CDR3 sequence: CASSDFGSAPADTQYF. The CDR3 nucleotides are TGTGCCAGCAGTGATTTCGGTAGCGCACCCGCAGATACGCAGTATTTT.

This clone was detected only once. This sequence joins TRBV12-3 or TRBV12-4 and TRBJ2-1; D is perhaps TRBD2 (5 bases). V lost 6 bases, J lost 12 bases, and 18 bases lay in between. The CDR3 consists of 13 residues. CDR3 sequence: CASRYLRDLRQFF. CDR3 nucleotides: TGTGCCAGCAGGTACCTCCGGGATCTAAGGCAGTTCTTC.

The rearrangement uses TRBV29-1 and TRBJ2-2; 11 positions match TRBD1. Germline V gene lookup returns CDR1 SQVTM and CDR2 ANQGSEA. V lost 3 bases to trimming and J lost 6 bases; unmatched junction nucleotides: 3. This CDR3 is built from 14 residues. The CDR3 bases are TGCAGCGTTGAGGGACAGGGGGTCGCCGGGGAGCTGTTTTTT. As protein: CSVEGQGVAGELFF.